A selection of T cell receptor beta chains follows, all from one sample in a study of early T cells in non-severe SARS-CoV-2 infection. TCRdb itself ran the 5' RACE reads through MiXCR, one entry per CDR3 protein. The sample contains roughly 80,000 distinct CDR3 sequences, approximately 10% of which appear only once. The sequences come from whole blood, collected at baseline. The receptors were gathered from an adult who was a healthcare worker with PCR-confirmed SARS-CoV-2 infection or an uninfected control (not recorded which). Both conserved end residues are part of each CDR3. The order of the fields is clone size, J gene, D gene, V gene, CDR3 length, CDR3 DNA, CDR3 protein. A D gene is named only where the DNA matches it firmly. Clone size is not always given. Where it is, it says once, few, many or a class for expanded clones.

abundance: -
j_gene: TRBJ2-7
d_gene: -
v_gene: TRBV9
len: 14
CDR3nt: TGTGCCAGCAGCGTCAGAGACGGACCCTACGAGCAGTACTTC
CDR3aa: CASSVRDGPYEQYF

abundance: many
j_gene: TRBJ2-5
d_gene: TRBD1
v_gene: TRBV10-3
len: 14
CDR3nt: TGTGCCATCAGTGAGTCTGGACAGGGGGAGACCCAGTACTTC
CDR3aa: CAISESGQGETQYF

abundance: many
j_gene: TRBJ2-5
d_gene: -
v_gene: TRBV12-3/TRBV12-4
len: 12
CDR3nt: TGTGCCAGCAGTGTGGACGGGGAGACCCAGTACTTC
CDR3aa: CASSVDGETQYF

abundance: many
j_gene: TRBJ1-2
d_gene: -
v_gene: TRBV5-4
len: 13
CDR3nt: TGTGCCAGCAGCCCGTCGGGGCCAGGTGGAGAGACCTTC
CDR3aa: CASSPSGPGGETF

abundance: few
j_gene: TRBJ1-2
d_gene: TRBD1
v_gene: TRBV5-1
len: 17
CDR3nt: TGCGCCAGCAGCTTGACGTTTTCGGGACAGGGGGACTATGGCTACACCTTC
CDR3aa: CASSLTFSGQGDYGYTF

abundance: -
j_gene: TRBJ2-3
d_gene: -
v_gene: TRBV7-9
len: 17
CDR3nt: TGTGCCAGCAGCACACCTACAGGGAGCGGCGGCACAGATACGCAGTATTTT
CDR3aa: CASSTPTGSGGTDTQYF

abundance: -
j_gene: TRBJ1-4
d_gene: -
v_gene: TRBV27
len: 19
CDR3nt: TGTGCCAGCAGTTTAAAGAGGCGGACAGCTTATGCAACTAATGAAAAACTGTTTTTT
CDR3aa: CASSLKRRTAYATNEKLFF

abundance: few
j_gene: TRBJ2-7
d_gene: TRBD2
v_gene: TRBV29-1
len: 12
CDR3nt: TGCAGCGTTTTCGGGGGGTCCTACGAGCAGTACTTC
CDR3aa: CSVFGGSYEQYF

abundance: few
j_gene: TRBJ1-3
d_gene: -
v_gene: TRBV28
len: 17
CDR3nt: TGTGCCAGCAGTTTATCGGGCAGGGGACCTTCTGGAAACACCATATATTTT
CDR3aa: CASSLSGRGPSGNTIYF

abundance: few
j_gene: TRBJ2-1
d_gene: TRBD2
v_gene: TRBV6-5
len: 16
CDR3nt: TGTGCCAGCAGCCCCTCTACCGGGACTAGCGCCCGCGGGCAGTTCTTC
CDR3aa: CASSPSTGTSARGQFF

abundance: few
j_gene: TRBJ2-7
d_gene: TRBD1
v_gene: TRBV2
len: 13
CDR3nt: TGTGCCAGCAGCATAGACAGGGGCTACGACCAGTACTTC
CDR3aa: CASSIDRGYDQYF

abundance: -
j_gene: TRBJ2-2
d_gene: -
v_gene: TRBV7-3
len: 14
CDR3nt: TGTGCCAGCAGCTTAGGGGGACCCACCGGGGAGCTGTTTTTT
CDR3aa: CASSLGGPTGELFF

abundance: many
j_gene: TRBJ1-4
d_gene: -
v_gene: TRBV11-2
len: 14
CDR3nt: TGTGCCAGCAGCTTCAGTCAACTTAATGAAAAACTGTTTTTT
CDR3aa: CASSFSQLNEKLFF